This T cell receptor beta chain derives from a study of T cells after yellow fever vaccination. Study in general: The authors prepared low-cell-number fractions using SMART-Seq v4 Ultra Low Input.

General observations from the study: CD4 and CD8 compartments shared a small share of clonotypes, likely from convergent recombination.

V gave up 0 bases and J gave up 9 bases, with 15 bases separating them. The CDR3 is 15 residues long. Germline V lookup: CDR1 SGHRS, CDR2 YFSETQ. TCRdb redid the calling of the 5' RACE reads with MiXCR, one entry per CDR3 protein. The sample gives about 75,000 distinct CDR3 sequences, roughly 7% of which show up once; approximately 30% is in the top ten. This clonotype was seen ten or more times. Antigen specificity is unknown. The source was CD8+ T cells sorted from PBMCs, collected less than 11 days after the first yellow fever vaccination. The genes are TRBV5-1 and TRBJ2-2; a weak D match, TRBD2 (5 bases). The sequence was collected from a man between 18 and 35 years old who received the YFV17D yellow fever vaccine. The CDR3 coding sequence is TGCGCCAGCAGCTTGGGGCCGGGGTCGATCCGGGAGCTGTTTTTT. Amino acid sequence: CASSLGPGSIRELFF.